A selection of T cell receptor beta chains follows, all from one sample in a study of neurological immune-mediated disorders. One entry per CDR3 protein results from TCRdb running MiXCR on the 5' RACE reads. Among over 60,000 distinct CDR3 sequences listed, roughly 4.8% were seen once. Sequenced material: PBMCs. The source is a woman between 45 and 65 years old with multiple sclerosis. The CDR3 runs from the conserved cysteine through the conserved F or W. The D gene is left open where the match is weak. Only part of the rows carry a size: once, few, many, or a class if the clone is expanded.

many	TRBV5-6	-	TRBJ2-3	TGTGCCAGCAGCGAGGCGGGACGGATGAGCACAGATACGCAGTATTTT	CASSEAGRMSTDTQYF
many	TRBV11-1	-	TRBJ2-4	TGTGCCAGCAGCAATCCCTGGGACCAAAACATTCAGTACTTC	CASSNPWDQNIQYF
many	TRBV5-1	TRBD1	TRBJ2-5	TGCGCCAGCAGCCGTACGGACAGGGCCCAAGAGACCCAGTACTTC	CASSRTDRAQETQYF
many	TRBV24-1	TRBD2	TRBJ2-2	TGTGCCACCAGTCAAGCGGGGGGGCGCGCCACCGGGGAGCTGTTTTTT	CATSQAGGRATGELFF
many	TRBV5-1	-	TRBJ2-5	TGCGCCAGCCGCCGGGGTTTCCAAGAGACCCAGTACTTC	CASRRGFQETQYF
many	TRBV7-8	TRBD1	TRBJ1-2	TGTGCCAGCAGCCGTCCCGGGACAGGCGGTGGCTACACCTTC	CASSRPGTGGGYTF
many	TRBV20-1	-	TRBJ2-5	TGCAGTGCTAGAGATTTAGGAGAGACCCAGTACTTC	CSARDLGETQYF
many	TRBV12-3/TRBV12-4	-	TRBJ1-1	TGTGCCAGCAGTTCCAGGGGTTTGGCCCCTGAAGCTTTCTTT	CASSSRGLAPEAFF
medium-sized	TRBV12-3/TRBV12-4	TRBD1	TRBJ1-1	TGTGCCAGCAGTTTGTCAGGGGGCACTGAAGCTTTCTTT	CASSLSGGTEAFF
many	TRBV20-1	-	TRBJ1-1	TGCAGTGCTAGGGGACCGAAGATTGGGAACACTGAAGCTTTCTTT	CSARGPKIGNTEAFF
many	TRBV5-1	-	TRBJ2-5	TGCGCCAGCAGCTTGGGGGTCATCCAAGAGACCCAGTACTTC	CASSLGVIQETQYF
many	TRBV5-1	TRBD1	TRBJ1-2	TGCGCCAGCAGCGGAAACCCCGGGACAGGGGGCTATGGCTACACCTTC	CASSGNPGTGGYGYTF
-	TRBV12-3/TRBV12-4	-	TRBJ1-1	TGTGCCAGCAGCCCCCAAACGAACACTGAAGCTTTCTTT	CASSPQTNTEAFF
-	TRBV20-1	-	TRBJ1-2	TGCAGTGCTAGAGGTAAAGGGGATGGCTACACCTTC	CSARGKGDGYTF
many	TRBV20-1	-	TRBJ2-1	TGCAGCGCCCGAGTCACTGTCCTCGCTAGGAATGAGCAGTTCTTC	CSARVTVLARNEQFF
many	TRBV5-1	TRBD1	TRBJ1-2	TGCGCCAGCAGCCCTACAGGGGATGGCTACACCTTC	CASSPTGDGYTF
many	TRBV5-1	TRBD1	TRBJ2-3	TGCGCCAGCAGCTCTATTTTACCGGGACAGGGTGGAGATACGCAGTATTTT	CASSSILPGQGGDTQYF
few	TRBV28	TRBD1	TRBJ2-5	TGTGCCAGCAGTCCCGGGACAGGGAGTCTCAAGCAAGAGACCCAGTACTTC	CASSPGTGSLKQETQYF
many	TRBV7-6	TRBD1	TRBJ1-2	TGTGCCAGCAGCCGGACAGGGGGTGGCGGCTACACCTTC	CASSRTGGGGYTF
-	TRBV7-2	-	TRBJ2-3	TGTGCCAGTGCGTTGGTTAGCACAGATACGCAGTATTTT	CASALVSTDTQYF
many	TRBV6-5	-	TRBJ1-2	TGTGCCAGCAGTTACACGTCCACCAACTATGGCTACACCTTC	CASSYTSTNYGYTF
few	TRBV4-2	TRBD1	TRBJ2-7	TGTGCCAGCAGCCATCAGGACAGGGGATACGAGCAGTACTTC	CASSHQDRGYEQYF
few	TRBV7-2	-	TRBJ2-5	TGTGCCAGCAGCTCCCGGGACGCAGGAAAGACCCAGTACTTC	CASSSRDAGKTQYF
many	TRBV9	-	TRBJ1-2	TGTGCCAGCAGCGTAGTAGGCTATGGCTACACCTTC	CASSVVGYGYTF
many	TRBV5-1	-	TRBJ2-5	TGCGCCAGCAGCTTGAAAGAGACCCAGTACTTC	CASSLKETQYF
many	TRBV20-1	-	TRBJ2-1	TGCTCTGCGGAGGGAATTAATGAGCAGTTCTTC	CSAEGINEQFF
many	TRBV7-9	-	TRBJ1-5	TGTGCCAGCAGCTCCAACCAAGGAGAGGCGGGAGATCAGCCCCAGCATTTT	CASSSNQGEAGDQPQHF
many	TRBV20-1	-	TRBJ2-5	TGCAGTGCCCGGTTGGGGGGCGACCAGTACTTC	CSARLGGDQYF
many	TRBV7-6	TRBD1	TRBJ2-5	TGTGCCAGCAGCCCGACAGGGTACCAAGAGACCCAGTACTTC	CASSPTGYQETQYF
many	TRBV2	TRBD2	TRBJ2-2	TGTGCCAGCAAGGAACTAGCGGGGGGGCTCACCGGGGAGCTGTTTTTT	CASKELAGGLTGELFF
many	TRBV29-1	TRBD2	TRBJ2-3	TGCAGCGCGCTAGCGGGGGGGCCCTTGAGTACGCAGTATTTT	CSALAGGPLSTQYF
many	TRBV29-1	-	TRBJ2-5	TGCAGCGTTGAAAGCGGTGGTGGGACCCAGTACTTC	CSVESGGGTQYF